This T cell receptor beta chain was captured by sequencing in a study of T cell responses to AZD1222 COVID-19 vaccine. Generated by immunoSEQ multiplex PCR, the TCRdb table keeps only in-frame clones and is missing some. This table has about 100,000 clones, 91% appearing once. Of note for this clone: No antigen is known for it. At the DNA level, this CDR3 is encoded by other sequences in the same sample as well.

The study, taken as a whole, reports: Spike-wide coverage was observed for vaccine-associated CD4 TCRs, with dominant responses at 160-218 and 743-854.

Sequencing was performed on peripheral blood, taken 28 days after the second AZD1222 dose. The TCR originated in an adult who received the AZD1222 COVID-19 vaccine.

CDR3 sequence (DNA): TGTGCCAGCAGCTACAGGGGGGAGACCCAGTACTTC. Residues: CASSYRGETQYF. The chain is built from TRBV5-4 and TRBJ2-5; 8 bases match TRBD1. CDR1 and CDR2 from the germline V gene are SGHNT and YYREEE (reference sequence). Germline trimming cut 3 bases from V and 5 bases from J; bases unmatched to any gene: 0. CDR3 length equals 12 residues.